The 4 T cell receptor beta chains below all came from one sample that was sequenced in a study of shared clonotypes between healthy human individuals (dated by TCRdb to the early 2020s). Library construction relied on the immunoSEQ multiplex PCR assay. TCRdb retrieved this table from immuneACCESS and kept in-frame rearrangements only. Not all clones are present; in checked studies, unresolved V genes account for under half, and no reason is known for the remainder. This sample is represented by 600,000 to 750,000 clones; 55% to 80% of them were singletons. The leading ten clones occupy less than 2% of the sample. Sequencing used memory CD4+ T cells sorted from blood. Taken with the paper, the label for cell subset or site translates to: CD45RA-negative fraction. Receptors originate from a woman in her twenties or thirties in good health.

The CDR3 DNA is TGTGCCAGCAGTGAAGAGGTGACCTCCTACAATGAGCAGTTCTTC. It encodes CASSEEVTSYNEQFF. The V gene is TRBV6-1, the J gene TRBJ2-1; D gene unclear. This CDR3 is 15 amino acids long. Germline V gene sequence: CDR1 MNHNS, CDR2 SASEGT. V was cut by 1 base and J by 0 bases, with 7 bases left in between.

This sequence joins TRBV9 and TRBJ2-5; 11 nucleotides match TRBD2. CDR3 length equals 16 residues. CDR1 and CDR2 from the germline V gene are SGDLS and YYNGEE. V shed 4 bases, J shed 2 bases, and the junction held 7 bases outside the gene matches. CDR3 sequence reads: CASSPGTSGLQETQYF. As DNA, the CDR3 is TGTGCCAGCAGCCCCGGGACTAGCGGACTACAAGAGACCCAGTACTTC.

The chain links TRBV10-2 to TRBJ1-5; possibly TRBD1 for D (6 bases). V shed 6 bases and J shed 6 bases, with 9 bases lying between them. Per the germline V gene, CDR1 is WSHSY and CDR2 is SAAADI. The CDR3 has 12 amino acids. This chain's CDR3 is CASRQGTQPQHF. CDR3 sequence (DNA): TGCGCCAGCAGACAGGGAACTCAGCCCCAGCATTTT.

This chain connects TRBV10-3 to TRBJ2-7, with D perhaps given as TRBD1 or TRBD2 (7 bases each). Germline-derived CDR1 and CDR2 are ENHRY and SYGVKD. V dropped 5 bases and J dropped 3 bases, with 14 bases sitting between them. The CDR3 totals 14 residues. This CDR3 is CAISPGGQIYEQYF. The CDR3, as DNA: TGTGCCATCAGTCCGGGGGGACAGATCTACGAGCAGTACTTC.